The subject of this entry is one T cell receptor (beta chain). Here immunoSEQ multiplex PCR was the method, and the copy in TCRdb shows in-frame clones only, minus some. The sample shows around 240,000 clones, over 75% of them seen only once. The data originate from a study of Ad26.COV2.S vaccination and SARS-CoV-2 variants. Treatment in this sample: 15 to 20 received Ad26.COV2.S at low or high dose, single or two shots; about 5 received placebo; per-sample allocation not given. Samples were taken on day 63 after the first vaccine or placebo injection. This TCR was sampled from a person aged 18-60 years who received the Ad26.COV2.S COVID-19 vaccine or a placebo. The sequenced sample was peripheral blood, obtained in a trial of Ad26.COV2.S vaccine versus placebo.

The CDR3 region is CASHPWGEIYNEQFF. DNA for the CDR3: TGTGCCAGCCATCCTTGGGGTGAAATCTACAATGAGCAGTTCTTC. The J gene is TRBJ2-1, the V gene TRBV27, with D unresolved. Trimming stripped 8 bases from V and 3 bases from J, with 17 bases between. CDR1 and CDR2 (germline): MNHEY, SMNVEV (reference sequence). The CDR3 is 15 residues long.